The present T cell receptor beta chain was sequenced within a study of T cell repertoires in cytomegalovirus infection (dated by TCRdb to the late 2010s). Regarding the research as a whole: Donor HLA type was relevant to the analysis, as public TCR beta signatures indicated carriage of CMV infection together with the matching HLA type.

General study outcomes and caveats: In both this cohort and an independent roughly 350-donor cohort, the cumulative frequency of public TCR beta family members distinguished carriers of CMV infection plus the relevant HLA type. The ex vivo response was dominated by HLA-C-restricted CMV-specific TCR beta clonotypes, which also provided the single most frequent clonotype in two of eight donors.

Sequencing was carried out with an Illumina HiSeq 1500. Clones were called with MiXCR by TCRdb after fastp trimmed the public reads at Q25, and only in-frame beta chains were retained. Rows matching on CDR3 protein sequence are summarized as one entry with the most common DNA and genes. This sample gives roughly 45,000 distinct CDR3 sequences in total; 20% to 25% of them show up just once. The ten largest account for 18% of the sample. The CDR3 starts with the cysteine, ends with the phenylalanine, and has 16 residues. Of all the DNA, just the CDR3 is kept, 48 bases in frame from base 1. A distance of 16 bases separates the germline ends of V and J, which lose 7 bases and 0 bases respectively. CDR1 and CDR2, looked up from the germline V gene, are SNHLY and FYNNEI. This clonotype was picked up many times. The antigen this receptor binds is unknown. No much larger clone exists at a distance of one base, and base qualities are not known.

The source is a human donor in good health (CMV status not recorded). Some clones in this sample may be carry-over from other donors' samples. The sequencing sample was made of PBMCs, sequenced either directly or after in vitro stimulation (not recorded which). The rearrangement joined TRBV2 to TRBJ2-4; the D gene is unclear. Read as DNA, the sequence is TGTGCCAGCAAAAGAGGAGCTACCCTAGCCAAAAACATTCAGTACTTC. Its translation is CASKRGATLAKNIQYF.